This TCR beta chain was observed in a study of blood T cell repertoires in COVID-19. Study context: Researchers got acute and convalescent COVID-19 samples from the United States, Italy and Spain.

The CDR3 contains 14 residues. Germline V CDR1 and CDR2: MNHEY, SVGAGI. Trimming at V came to 4 bases and at J to 4 bases, leaving 6 bases not matched to a gene. Clones were read by immunoSEQ multiplex PCR, and TCRdb kept only the in-frame ones, dropping some. The sample contains roughly 250,000 clones, 75% to 90% of which appear only once. The chain couples TRBV6-5 to TRBJ2-5, with 7 bases fitting TRBD2. This TCR came from a woman aged 40 to 50 with acute COVID-19. The source material was PBMCs or T cells enriched from blood (not recorded which). The CDR3 DNA follows: TGTGCCAGCAGTTCCCTGGGGGGGAGAGAGACCCAGTACTTC. As protein: CASSSLGGRETQYF.